The sequence of this T cell receptor beta chain was determined in a study of CD8 T cells in Susac syndrome. RNA amounts of 0.5 to 1 ug underwent reverse transcription with random hexamers. MiXCR, run by TCRdb on the immunoSEQ multiplex PCR reads, gives a single entry per CDR3 protein. The sample carries some 100,000 distinct CDR3 sequences, 95% to 98% recorded once. Per germline, CDR1 LNHNV and CDR2 YYDKDF (reference sequence). The CDR3 is 15 amino acids. V lost 1 base and J lost 1, with 11 bases in between. Bulk CD8+ and CD4+ cells came from magnetic negative isolation; CD8+ TEMRA by FACS. This sequence originates from a human donor in good health. The sequenced sample was CD4+ T cells from PBMCs. The chain has TRBV15 and TRBJ2-7, with D perhaps matching TRBD2 (5 bases). The CDR3 DNA follows: TGTGCCACCAGCAGAGTACGCGGGTTTTCCTACGAGCAGTACTTC. Encoded protein: CATSRVRGFSYEQYF.